This TCR beta chain was found in a study of blood T cell repertoires in COVID-19. Study context: From the United States, Italy and Spain came samples of acute and convalescent COVID-19. Sources were T cells, B-cell-depleted T cells, or PBMCs; the material itself was cDNA or gDNA.

In the study's own analysis: Counts of nucleated cells, estimated from reference gene primer amplification, were obtained. TCRdb's table, derived via immunoSEQ multiplex PCR, lists solely in-frame clones and lacks some. V and J calls and clone size are copied from that table; D and trimming were computed from the DNA. Here the sample spans around 140,000 clones, roughly 88% being singletons. The CDR3 has 21 amino acids. CDR1 is MNHEY, CDR2 SVGEGT, per germline. V shed 0 bases, J shed 0 bases, and the junction held 13 bases outside the gene matches. The sequenced sample consisted of peripheral blood. The rearrangement uses TRBV6-2 or TRBV6-3 and TRBJ2-1, with 11 nucleotides matching TRBD2. This clonotype originated in a man aged 55 to 70 with active or convalescent COVID-19. The CDR3, as DNA: TGTGCCAGCAGTTACTCGAGACTAACCAGGACTAGCGGGCTCTCCTACAATGAGCAGTTCTTC. Translation gives CASSYSRLTRTSGLSYNEQFF.